These T cell receptor beta chains were read from a single sample in a study of cytomegalovirus exposure and HLA in healthy donors. The method was immunoSEQ multiplex PCR; TCRdb's version includes in-frame clones alone and lacks a portion of them. The sample has about 180,000 clones, around 81% seen once. Sequencing used PBMCs. The receptor set was obtained from a man between 40 and 49 years old in good health and CMV-seronegative. CDR3s include the opening cysteine and the closing phenylalanine or tryptophan. The order of the fields is clone size, CDR3 length, V gene, CDR3 protein. Part of the rows lack a size; the others show once, few, many or a class for expanded clones.

size: NA; length: 17; V: TRBV18; CDR3: CASSPPGRALPTDEQYF
size: NA; length: 14; V: TRBV7-9; CDR3: CASSLRDSDGEQYF
size: NA; length: 15; V: TRBV9; CDR3: CASSARDSSYNEQFF
size: NA; length: 13; V: TRBV18; CDR3: CAGGVTVGNEQFF
size: few; length: 14; V: TRBV7-2; CDR3: CASSLGGWAAGYTF
size: NA; length: 16; V: TRBV10-1; CDR3: CASSESSAGGIETQYF
size: NA; length: 13; V: TRBV10-1; CDR3: CASSDALQGTQYF
size: once; length: 14; V: TRBV28; CDR3: CASSLIAGNYGYTF
size: NA; length: 16; V: TRBV7-3; CDR3: CASSLMIGGRDNEQFF
size: NA; length: 14; V: TRBV7-9; CDR3: CASSQTGPTGELFF
size: NA; length: 14; V: TRBV5-5; CDR3: CASSPLDRDYGYTF
size: NA; length: 14; V: TRBV9; CDR3: CASSPQGDGTQAFF
size: NA; length: 16; V: TRBV19; CDR3: CASSIAPGQGGSEAFF
size: NA; length: 16; V: TRBV28; CDR3: CASSTRRGDSNQPQHF
size: NA; length: 15; V: TRBV2; CDR3: CASSDGGLGNTEAFF
size: NA; length: 15; V: TRBV10-2; CDR3: CASSEGRDWAYEQYF
size: once; length: 16; V: TRBV4-1; CDR3: CASSQEAGKMNTEAFF
size: few; length: 12; V: TRBV2; CDR3: CASGTGAGEQFF
size: NA; length: 14; V: TRBV11-3; CDR3: CASSLDLRQDTQYF
size: NA; length: 18; V: TRBV9; CDR3: CASSSRAGEDHLYTEAFF
size: NA; length: 15; V: TRBV18; CDR3: CASSPSVSGANVLTF
size: NA; length: 15; V: TRBV27; CDR3: CASSYQDRVTDTQYF
size: NA; length: 14; V: TRBV5-1; CDR3: CASSDGGINSPLHF
size: NA; length: 14; V: TRBV7-9; CDR3: CASSLGLAPYEQYF
size: NA; length: 16; V: TRBV7-6; CDR3: CASSALLAGGTGELFF
size: NA; length: 15; V: TRBV27; CDR3: CASSLPRPSNQPQHF
size: few; length: 12; V: TRBV6-1; CDR3: CASMTTTYEQYF
size: NA; length: 16; V: TRBV5-1; CDR3: CASSAGRASMNTEAFF
size: NA; length: 13; V: TRBV5-5; CDR3: CASSLTPDNEQFF
size: NA; length: 13; V: TRBV7-2; CDR3: CASSFPEGAGYTF
size: few; length: 16; V: TRBV9; CDR3: CASSVSGGSHGNEQFF
size: few; length: 16; V: TRBV9; CDR3: CASSEGLAEFTDTQYF
size: NA; length: 14; V: TRBV27; CDR3: CASSLRGSGNTIYF
size: NA; length: 17; V: TRBV27; CDR3: CASSWRTGGAGKNIQYF
size: NA; length: 14; V: TRBV29-1; CDR3: CSVEGPPEGDTIYF
size: NA; length: 15; V: TRBV7-9; CDR3: CASSPQLTLNTEAFF
size: NA; length: 16; V: TRBV5-6; CDR3: CASSQGAGGRTDTQYF
size: NA; length: 14; V: TRBV4-1; CDR3: CASSQPRGQETQYF
size: few; length: 15; V: TRBV6-1; CDR3: CASSENPGRGYEQYF
size: once; length: 13; V: TRBV5-1; CDR3: CASSLSPGTGAFF
size: NA; length: 15; V: TRBV9; CDR3: CASSVSGSSYNEQFF
size: NA; length: 16; V: TRBV9; CDR3: CASSVEGAIPTDTQYF
size: NA; length: 13; V: TRBV6-5; CDR3: CASSSFRGREQYF
size: NA; length: 15; V: TRBV6-1; CDR3: CASSKGLAGQETQYF
size: NA; length: 13; V: TRBV10-3; CDR3: CAITGTGFGEQFF
size: NA; length: 15; V: TRBV7-2; CDR3: CASSLHQIRASGYTF
size: NA; length: 15; V: TRBV19; CDR3: CASIGIQTGITEAFF
size: NA; length: 15; V: TRBV19; CDR3: CASSTQGLGVYEQYF
size: NA; length: 15; V: TRBV9; CDR3: CASSLRPTETGELFF
size: few; length: 15; V: TRBV6-5; CDR3: CASRTHRDRNQPQHF
size: NA; length: 15; V: TRBV5-1; CDR3: CASSLVGGSWTEAFF
size: once; length: 17; V: TRBV28; CDR3: CASSQTGLSSGANVLTF
size: NA; length: 11; V: TRBV6-4; CDR3: CASSLNNEQFF
size: NA; length: 14; V: TRBV2; CDR3: CASSIDRDTGELFF
size: NA; length: 14; V: TRBV5-1; CDR3: CASTRDRVGGELFF